This record looks at one T cell receptor (beta chain) sequence and its context. This record comes from a study of spatial heterogeneity in lung cancer. Study-level information: More beta-chain than alpha-chain sequences were consistently detected.

The CDR3 length is 18 residues. The V end was cut by 5 bases, the J end by 2 bases, with 23 bases between. From germline, CDR1 is SGHNT and CDR2 YENEEA. Sample time point: sample taken at primary tumor resection. Without sorting, whole RNA was sequenced from tumor, nontumor lung or frozen PBMC. Donors were roughly 70 untreated early-stage non-small cell lung cancer patients. The presence of a unique molecular identifier marked each TCR cDNA molecule. TCRdb recomputed calls from the 5' RACE reads with MiXCR, one row per CDR3 protein. The table has tens of thousands of distinct CDR3 sequences, about an eighth seen once.

The specimen comprised PBMCs, sampled at surgery. This clonotype originated in a male donor with early-stage non-small cell lung cancer. This chain links TRBV11-3 with TRBJ2-3; D possibly corresponds to TRBD2 (5 bases). CDR3 coding DNA: TGTGCCAGCAGCCCCGAGGGTGGGGATAAGTACTACACAGATACGCAGTATTTT. It translates to CASSPEGGDKYYTDTQYF.